A single sample gave rise to the 32 T cell receptor beta chains below, sequenced in a study of shared clonotypes between healthy human individuals. Sequencing was performed with immunoSEQ multiplex PCR; in TCRdb, only in-frame clones are kept and a portion is missing. Seen here are under 600,000 clones, 75% to 80% observed once, and the top ten hold 12%. Input material: PBMCs. All receptors derive from a woman between 35 and 50 years old in good health. Some clones in this sample may be carry-over from other donors' samples.

This chain uses TRBV10-2 with TRBJ2-1, with TRBD2 matching over 8 bases. The CDR3 contains 15 residues. Trimming cost V 3 bases and J 2 bases; bases outside gene matches: 3. The germline V gene encodes CDR1 WSHSY and CDR2 SAAADI. The CDR3 spells CASSEIAGTYNEQFF. CDR3 bases: TGCGCCAGCAGTGAAATAGCGGGAACCTACAATGAGCAGTTCTTC.

This CDR3 is CSVGQLGSGANVLTF. In nucleotides, the CDR3 is TGCAGCGTTGGACAGCTAGGCTCTGGGGCCAACGTCCTGACTTTC. V is TRBV29-1 and J is TRBJ2-6, with D perhaps matching TRBD1 (5 bases). The CDR3 is made up of 15 amino acids. The V and J ends lost 4 bases and 0 bases respectively, with 10 bases between them. The germline V gene encodes CDR1 SQVTM and CDR2 ANQGSEA.

The chain joins TRBV27 to TRBJ1-2; TRBD1 might be the D (6 bases). The CDR3 runs 17 residues. Germline assignment: CDR1 MNHEY and CDR2 SMNVEV (reference sequence). V dropped 4 bases and J dropped 5 bases, with 23 bases sitting between them. CDR3 nucleotides: TGTGCCAGCAGTTGGACAGCCATCCCCCCCTCTCTATATGGCTACACCTTC. Translation: CASSWTAIPPSLYGYTF.

J is TRBJ2-3 and V is TRBV14; D tentatively fits TRBD1 or TRBD2 (5 bases each). This CDR3 contains 14 residues. Between the trimmed V and J ends, which lost 4 bases and 10 bases, there was a span of 18 bases. Germline lookup yields CDR1 SGHDN and CDR2 FVKESK. The CDR3 spells CASSPRAALGPQYF. CDR3 coding DNA: TGTGCCAGCAGCCCCCGGGCAGCCCTGGGACCGCAGTATTTT. The full variable domain, rest sourced from reference TRBV14 and TRBJ2-3, is EAGVTQFPSHSVIEKGQTVTLRCDPISGHDNLYWYRRVMGKEIKFLLHFVKESKQDESGMPNNRFLAERTGGTYSTLKVQPAELEDSGVYFCASSPRAALGPQYFGPGTRLTVL.

The chain recombines TRBV7-9 with TRBJ2-1, with 11 bases that match TRBD2. The V segment lost 6 bases and the J segment 4 bases; nucleotides outside the gene matches: 8. Germline CDR1 is SEHNR and CDR2 is FQNEAQ (reference sequence). The CDR3 is 16 amino acids. DNA for the CDR3: TGTGCCAGCAGAGCTAAACTAGCGGGAGAGTACAATGAGCAGTTCTTC. It specifies CASRAKLAGEYNEQFF.

CDR3 DNA sequence: TGTGCCAGCGTCCCAGGGATAATCTTTGAAGCTTTCTTT. Protein: CASVPGIIFEAFF. This rearrangement joins TRBV6-1 to TRBJ1-1; D possibly corresponds to TRBD1 (5 bases). Germline V gives CDR1 MNHNS, CDR2 SASEGT. This CDR3 is 13 amino acids long. Trimming removed 8 bases from V and 7 bases from J, with 17 bases in between.

This chain joins TRBV28 and TRBJ2-2, with 7 positions matching TRBD1. The CDR3 loop spans 15 amino acids. With V trimmed by 6 bases and J by 7 bases, 11 bases remained unmatched. Germline CDR1 MDHEN, CDR2 SYDVKM. For the CDR3, the DNA is TGTGCCAGCAGACCCGGGACAGTCGGGATCGGGGAGCTGTTTTTT. Its protein is CASRPGTVGIGELFF.

The gene calls are TRBV11-1 and TRBJ2-7; 9 bases line up with TRBD2. The CDR3 runs 15 residues. The junction had 8 bases not matched to a gene; V was cut back by 5 bases and J by 3 bases. Per the germline V gene, CDR1 is SGHAT and CDR2 is FQDESV (reference sequence). The CDR3 nucleotides are TGTGCCAGCAGCCTCCTCGCGGGAGGGATCTACGAGCAGTACTTC. The encoded protein is CASSLLAGGIYEQYF.

This clone showed up just a few times. This chain connects TRBV5-6 to TRBJ2-1, with 10 positions matching TRBD2. This CDR3 comprises 16 residues. Germline CDR1 is SGHDT and CDR2 is YYEEEE. V shed 3 bases, J shed 7 bases, and the junction held 10 bases outside the gene matches. The CDR3 nucleotides are TGTGCCAGCAGCTCATTGACTAGCGGGTTTCGAAATGAGCAGTTCTTC. Protein: CASSSLTSGFRNEQFF.

This chain links TRBV7-9 with TRBJ1-1; D is unclear. V dropped 4 bases and J dropped 5 bases, with 8 bases sitting between them. The length of the CDR3 is 12 residues. The germline CDR1 and CDR2 sequences are SEHNR and FQNEAQ (reference sequence). Here the CDR3 DNA reads TGTGCCAGCAGCTCGGCTGGGACTGAAGCTTTCTTT. It encodes CASSSAGTEAFF.

This clone was detected once. This chain connects TRBV5-1 to TRBJ2-5; D is perhaps TRBD1 (6 bases). Trimming shortened V by 4 bases and J by 2 bases, and 18 bases separated the two germline ends. The CDR3 is 16 residues long. Germline V gene sequence: CDR1 SGHRS, CDR2 YFSETQ. This CDR3 reads CASSRGGRELQETQYF. CDR3 in DNA: TGCGCCAGCAGCCGAGGGGGTCGGGAATTACAAGAGACCCAGTACTTC. Full variable domain (missing parts from reference TRBV5-1 and TRBJ2-5): KAGVTQTPRYLIKTRGQQVTLSCSPISGHRSVSWYQQTPGQGLQFLFEYFSETQRNKGNFPGRFSGRQFSNSRSEMNVSTLELGDSALYLCASSRGGRELQETQYFGPGTRLLVL.

This clone has only one observation. This chain uses TRBV1 with TRBJ2-7; the table's D call, TRBD2, has no DNA check behind it. TRBV1 is a pseudogene locus. The CDR3 has 16 amino acids. The CDR3 DNA sequence: TGCACCAGCAGCCACCGCGGACTAGCGGGAGCAGTTGAGCAGTACTTC. It codes for CTSSHRGLAGAVEQYF.

The V gene is TRBV2, the J gene TRBJ2-7; D may match TRBD1 or TRBD2 (6 bases each). Germline lookup yields CDR1 SNHLY and CDR2 FYNNEI. There are 12 residues in the CDR3. The ends were cut back, 4 bases at V and 9 bases at J, with 13 bases in the middle. CDR3 amino acids: CASSGDGGGQYF. Written as DNA, the CDR3 is TGTGCCAGCAGTGGGGACGGAGGGGGGCAGTACTTC.

The V call is TRBV11-2, the J call TRBJ2-5; no definite D call. The CDR3 has 14 residues. Per germline, CDR1 SGHAT and CDR2 FQNNGV. V shed 0 bases and J shed 7 bases, with 12 bases lying between them. CDR3 nucleotide sequence: TGTGCCAGCAGCTTAGATCTCCCGCCGAGGACCCAGTACTTC. Residues: CASSLDLPPRTQYF.

The V call is TRBV25-1, the J call TRBJ2-1, with 16 nucleotides matching TRBD2. CDR1 and CDR2 from the germline V gene are MGHDK and SYGVNS. With V trimmed by 4 bases and J by 7 bases, 4 bases remained unmatched. This CDR3 has 16 amino acids. The CDR3 region is CASSAGLAGGPNEQFF. CDR3 bases: TGTGCCAGCAGTGCGGGACTAGCGGGAGGGCCTAATGAGCAGTTCTTC.

This clone was recorded a few times. The V and J genes are TRBV19 and TRBJ2-3; 9 bases map to TRBD2. Germline CDR1 and CDR2: LNHDA and SQIVND (reference sequence). The junction had 11 bases not matched to a gene; V was cut back by 6 bases and J by 7 bases. There are 15 residues in the CDR3. CDR3 sequence reads: CASSTLAGLQYTQYF. CDR3 DNA: TGTGCCAGTAGCACCCTAGCGGGGTTACAGTATACGCAGTATTTT.

The chain recombines TRBV11-1 with TRBJ2-5; D is uncertain. The CDR3 contains 13 residues. The V end lost 5 bases, the J end lost 4 bases, and 11 bases lay between the germline ends. Germline V gene data show CDR1 as SGHAT and CDR2 as FQDESV (reference sequence). CDR3 loop: CASSPGGRETQYF. The CDR3 DNA reads as TGTGCCAGCAGCCCAGGTGGACGAGAGACCCAGTACTTC.

V gene TRBV5-4 combines with J gene TRBJ2-3; possible D gene TRBD2, 6 bases. The CDR3 spans 16 residues. Trimming left V 4 bases short and J 2 bases short, with 17 bases between. Per germline, CDR1 SGHNT and CDR2 YYREEE (reference sequence). The CDR3 DNA follows: TGTGCCAGCAGCCGTTACCGCACGGGAGACACAGATACGCAGTATTTT. This encodes CASSRYRTGDTDTQYF.

The chain carries TRBV6-1 and TRBJ2-6; TRBD1 is a possible D gene (6 bases). CDR3 size: 14 residues. The V and J ends lost 3 bases and 7 bases respectively, with 10 bases between them. CDR1 MNHNS and CDR2 SASEGT come from the germline V gene. The CDR3: CASSEAQGANVLTF. DNA for the CDR3: TGTGCCAGCAGTGAGGCACAGGGAGCCAACGTCCTGACTTTC.

The table lists this clone with a count of one. The V call is TRBV7-8, the J call TRBJ1-4; unclear D gene. The CDR3 spans 12 residues. Trimming took 5 bases from V and 5 from J, leaving 6 bases between them. The V gene's germline CDR1 is SGHVS and CDR2 FQNEAQ. The CDR3 DNA follows: TGTGCCAGCAGCGGACGAAATGAAAAACTGTTTTTT. It codes for CASSGRNEKLFF.

A word on this clone: Other nucleotide sequences in the sample specify the same CDR3. The chain has TRBV7-2 and TRBJ2-1, with 10 bases that match TRBD2. CDR1 and CDR2 (germline): SGHTA, FQGNSA. V shed 5 bases and J 4 bases; nucleotides not matched to a gene: 5. This CDR3 has 15 residues. Here the CDR3 DNA reads TGTGCCAGCAGCCGCCTAGCGGGAGCTTACAATGAGCAGTTCTTC. Amino acid sequence: CASSRLAGAYNEQFF.

The chain is built from TRBV2 and TRBJ2-5; 10 positions match TRBD1. The CDR3 spans 16 residues. V shed 2 bases, J shed 5 bases, and the junction held 8 bases outside the gene matches. Germline CDR1 SNHLY, CDR2 FYNNEI. The CDR3 loop reads CASSERTGGPGETQYF. CDR3 bases: TGTGCCAGCAGTGAAAGGACAGGGGGGCCTGGGGAGACCCAGTACTTC.

V usage is TRBV19 and J usage is TRBJ2-5; possible D gene TRBD1, 5 bases. The ends were cut back, 3 bases at V and 5 bases at J, with 10 bases in the middle. CDR1 is LNHDA, CDR2 SQIVND, per germline (reference sequence). This CDR3 comprises 13 residues. The CDR3 here is CASSMQGSETQYF. The DNA for the CDR3 is TGTGCCAGTAGTATGCAGGGAAGTGAGACCCAGTACTTC.

The chain uses TRBV6-4 and TRBJ1-1, with a weak D call TRBD1 (5 bases). CDR1 is MRHNA, CDR2 SNTAGT, per germline. CDR3 size: 14 residues. Trimming left V 3 bases short and J 4 bases short, with 12 bases between. The CDR3 nucleotides are TGTGCCAGCAGTGATGGCAGGGAGGGCACTGAAGCTTTCTTT. As protein: CASSDGREGTEAFF.

V and J are TRBV7-9 and TRBJ1-1, with D unclear. V was pared by 1 base and J by 1 base, with 10 bases between. Germline values: CDR1 SEHNR, CDR2 FQNEAQ (reference sequence). CDR3 length: 15 residues. CDR3 sequence reads: CASSLVPNRNTEAFF. CDR3 in DNA: TGTGCCAGCAGCTTAGTACCCAACAGGAACACTGAAGCTTTCTTT.

This chain uses TRBV5-4 with TRBJ2-6; the match to TRBD1 covers 8 bases. V shed 4 bases and J 4 bases; nucleotides not matched to a gene: 7. The CDR3 has 16 residues. Looked up from germline, CDR1 is SGHNT and CDR2 is YYREEE (reference sequence). The CDR3 DNA follows: TGTGCCAGCAGCCTTCGGACAGGGCCCGGGGCCAACGTCCTGACTTTC. It is translated as CASSLRTGPGANVLTF.

The chain couples TRBV29-1 to TRBJ2-7; perhaps TRBD2 as D (6 bases). Germline loops: CDR1 SQVTM, CDR2 ANQGSEA. Trimming stripped 6 bases from V and 2 bases from J, with 14 bases between. The CDR3 has 13 amino acids. CDR3 nucleotides: TGCAGCGTCGCCGAGCTAGCGACCTACGAGCAGTACTTC. Residues: CSVAELATYEQYF.

This clone was picked up many times. The rearrangement uses TRBV15 and TRBJ1-1; D is ambiguous. V dropped 0 bases and J dropped 5 bases, with 13 bases sitting between them. The CDR3 consists of 15 residues. Germline V gene data show CDR1 as LNHNV and CDR2 as YYDKDF (reference sequence). The CDR3 DNA reads as TGTGCCACCAGCAGAGATGGTCGGGCAGGTACTGAAGCTTTCTTT. Translating it yields CATSRDGRAGTEAFF.

The rearrangement joins TRBV11-2 to TRBJ2-7, with a possible D match to TRBD2 (5 bases). The CDR3 is 12 amino acids. Trimming removed 5 bases at V and 3 bases at J, with 8 bases between. CDR1 SGHAT and CDR2 FQNNGV come from the germline V gene. DNA of the CDR3: TGTGCCAGCAGCACACTAGACTACGAGCAGTACTTC. It codes for CASSTLDYEQYF.

The chain links TRBV30 to TRBJ1-4; D is perhaps TRBD1 (5 bases). This CDR3 has 15 amino acids. Germline V gene data show CDR1 as GTSNPN and CDR2 as SVGIG (reference sequence). V shed 1 base and J shed 8 bases, with 17 bases lying between them. Written as DNA, the CDR3 is TGTGCCTGGAGTGCAGCGGGGCAGGGAGACGAAAAACTGTTTTTT. It specifies CAWSAAGQGDEKLFF.

This clone was detected a few times. The chain links TRBV28 to TRBJ2-7, with 7 bases that match TRBD2. The CDR3 totals 14 residues. Losses at the gene ends were 7 bases for V and 2 bases for J; bases not matched to a gene: 8. In germline, CDR1 is MDHEN, CDR2 SYDVKM. The CDR3 sequence is CASNLPGRPYEQYF. The CDR3 DNA is TGTGCCAGCAACCTGCCCGGGAGGCCCTACGAGCAGTACTTC. The variable domain in full, with the rest retrieved from reference TRBV28 and TRBJ2-7, is DVKVTQSSRYLVKRTGEKVFLECVQDMDHENMFWYRQDPGLGLRLIYFSYDVKMKEKGDIPEGYSVSREKKERFSLILESASTNQTSMYLCASNLPGRPYEQYFGPGTRLTVT.

In the case of this clone: The same CDR3 arises from other DNA sequences in this sample as well. The chain employs TRBV18 and TRBJ1-1; 7 nucleotides align to TRBD1. CDR3 size: 13 residues. The germline V gene has CDR1 KGHSH and CDR2 LQKENI. V lost 2 bases and J lost 4; bases outside the gene matches: 1. Written as DNA, the CDR3 is TGTGCCAGCTCACCAGAGGGGGCCACTGAAGCTTTCTTT. This translates into CASSPEGATEAFF.